The next 28 T cell receptor beta chains were all read from a single sample in a study of a mutant IDH1 vaccine in newly diagnosed glioma. The time point: week 47, end of study. Doses comprised 300 ug of mutant IDH1 20-mer peptide each, plus topical imiquimod. These receptors have no known antigen. Clones were sequenced by immunoSEQ multiplex PCR, and TCRdb holds only the in-frame ones, with some missing. Altogether some 40,000 clones are present, roughly 82% being singletons, with the ten largest covering about 8.1%. The sample in question was PBMCs, obtained from a glioma patient whose treatment included an IDH1 peptide vaccine. Receptors were obtained from a man between 35 and 55 years old with glioma.

The chain carries TRBV5-5 and TRBJ2-5; weak D call: TRBD2 (6 bases). CDR1 and CDR2 from the germline V gene are SGHKS and YYEKEE (reference sequence). This CDR3 is built from 14 residues. Between the trimmed V and J ends, which lost 4 bases and 5 bases, there was a span of 15 bases. The CDR3 region is CASSVVRGTETQYF. In DNA form, the CDR3 reads TGTGCCAGCAGCGTTGTAAGAGGGACTGAGACCCAGTACTTC.

The chain links TRBV7-2 to TRBJ2-3; D might be TRBD2 (6 bases). This CDR3 contains 16 residues. Trimming shortened V by 1 base and J by 2 bases, and 13 bases separated the two germline ends. From germline, CDR1 is SGHTA and CDR2 FQGNSA. CDR3 bases: TGTGCCAGCAGCTTAGGATCGTCTAGCGTCACAGATACGCAGTATTTT. Translated: CASSLGSSSVTDTQYF.

The genes are TRBV5-4 and TRBJ1-1; maybe TRBD1 (6 bases). V lost 4 bases and J 10 bases, leaving 23 bases between the germline ends. Germline lookup yields CDR1 SGHNT and CDR2 YYREEE (reference sequence). CDR3 length equals 15 residues. The CDR3 DNA sequence: TGTGCCAGCAGCCCGCTACGGGGGCCCAGCCTGGCAGCTTTCTTT. This encodes CASSPLRGPSLAAFF.

In its sample, this clone was seen a few times. This chain joins TRBV25-1 and TRBJ1-2; D possibly corresponds to TRBD1 (5 bases). The ends were cut back, 5 bases at V and 4 bases at J, with 17 bases in the middle. The germline CDR1 and CDR2 sequences are MGHDK and SYGVNS. The CDR3 is 15 residues long. This CDR3 reads CASSPTGTILYGYTF. The CDR3 nucleotides read TGTGCCAGCAGTCCGACGGGGACTATTCTCTATGGCTACACCTTC.

The chain uses TRBV19 and TRBJ1-5, with D unclear. The V end was cut by 2 bases, the J end by 1 base, with 3 bases between. In germline, CDR1 is LNHDA, CDR2 SQIVND (reference sequence). CDR3 length: 13 residues. The CDR3 loop is CASSIQSNQPQHF. DNA of the CDR3: TGTGCCAGTAGTATACAGAGCAATCAGCCCCAGCATTTT.

V is TRBV10-3 and J is TRBJ1-5; no firm D call. The CDR3 contains 14 residues. Germline-derived CDR1 and CDR2 are ENHRY and SYGVKD. Trimming took 5 bases from V and 3 from J, leaving 11 bases between them. In nucleotides, the CDR3 is TGTGCCATCAGTCCCCGGCAAGACAATCAGCCCCAGCATTTT. This translates into CAISPRQDNQPQHF.

This clone was detected once. V gene TRBV4-3 combines with J gene TRBJ2-3, with TRBD2 as a possible D gene (5 bases). Per germline, CDR1 LGHNA and CDR2 YSLEER. This CDR3 is 17 amino acids long. The germline V and J ends were trimmed by 0 bases and 4 bases, with 17 bases remaining between them. The CDR3 DNA is TGCGCCAGCAGCCAAGAAAGGCAGCGGCTCGTGGCAGATACGCAGTATTTT. It is translated as CASSQERQRLVADTQYF.

This sequence joins TRBV7-8 and TRBJ1-1, with D perhaps TRBD1 (5 bases). V lost 3 bases to trimming and J lost 9 bases, with 8 bases between them. CDR3 length: 11 amino acids. The germline gives CDR1 SGHVS, CDR2 FQNEAQ. In DNA form, the CDR3 reads TGTGCCAGCAGCTTGACAGACAAAGCTTTCTTT. Translated, it gives CASSLTDKAFF.

This chain links TRBV7-2 with TRBJ1-1; maybe TRBD1 (6 bases). Germline values: CDR1 SGHTA, CDR2 FQGNSA. The CDR3 contains 14 residues. Trimming cost V 6 bases and J 0 bases, with 11 bases left between them. CDR3 sequence reads: CASSFGQLNTEAFF. The CDR3 nucleotides read TGTGCCAGCAGTTTCGGACAGTTGAACACTGAAGCTTTCTTT.

The rearrangement joins TRBV7-8 to TRBJ1-2; 8 nucleotides line up with TRBD1. The V gene end was trimmed by 3 bases and the J gene end by 1 base; junction bases not matched to a gene: 7. CDR3 size: 16 residues. Germline CDR1 reads SGHVS; CDR2 reads FQNEAQ. The CDR3 here is CASSLVQGVLNYGYTF. CDR3 nucleotide sequence: TGTGCCAGCAGCTTGGTACAGGGGGTCCTTAACTATGGCTACACCTTC. The full variable domain, completed using reference TRBV7-8 and TRBJ1-2, is GAGVSQSPRYKVAKRGQDVALRCDPISGHVSLFWYQQALGQGPEFLTYFQNEAQLDKSGLPSDRFFAERPEGSVSTLKIQRTQQEDSAVYLCASSLVQGVLNYGYTFGSGTRLTVV.

The rearrangement uses TRBV5-1 and TRBJ2-3, with D unresolved. Germline CDR1 reads SGHRS; CDR2 reads YFSETQ. The CDR3 is made up of 16 amino acids. V lost 1 base and J lost 6, with 18 bases in between. DNA of the CDR3: TGCGCCAGCAGCTTGAGTGCCCAAACTTCAGGTGATACGCAGTATTTT. Translation: CASSLSAQTSGDTQYF. Drawing the rest from reference TRBV5-1 and TRBJ2-3, the complete variable domain is KAGVTQTPRYLIKTRGQQVTLSCSPISGHRSVSWYQQTPGQGLQFLFEYFSETQRNKGNFPGRFSGRQFSNSRSEMNVSTLELGDSALYLCASSLSAQTSGDTQYFGPGTRLTVL.

The V gene is TRBV7-2, the J gene TRBJ1-5; D gene uncertain. The CDR3 is 13 amino acids. The V gene lost 4 bases and the J gene lost 5 bases, with 9 bases spanning the gap. Germline V gene data show CDR1 as SGHTA and CDR2 as FQGNSA. CDR3 bases: TGTGCCAGCAGCTCGGGAGCCGATCAGCCCCAGCATTTT. This encodes CASSSGADQPQHF.

The rearrangement joins TRBV18 to TRBJ1-1, with 7 bases aligning to TRBD1. CDR1 KGHSH and CDR2 LQKENI come from the germline V gene. With V trimmed by 2 bases and J by 5 bases, 11 bases remained unmatched. There are 16 residues in the CDR3. In DNA form, the CDR3 reads TGTGCCAGCTCACCAAAACAGGGGTTGAGAAGAACTGAAGCTTTCTTT. Translation: CASSPKQGLRRTEAFF. Complete variable domain (other parts from reference TRBV18 and TRBJ1-1): NAGVMQNPRHLVRRRGQEARLRCSPMKGHSHVYWYRQLPEEGLKFMVYLQKENIIDESGMPKERFSAEFPKEGPSILRIQQVVRGDSAAYFCASSPKQGLRRTEAFFGQGTRLTVV.

This clone was observed a few times. The chain links TRBV6-6 to TRBJ1-1; tentative D call: TRBD1 (5 bases). Germline CDR1 and CDR2: MNHNY and SVGAGI (reference sequence). V lost 5 bases to trimming and J lost 11 bases, with 15 bases between them. This CDR3 contains 12 residues. CDR3 in amino acids: CASSPGAQGAFF. The CDR3 nucleotides are TGTGCCAGCAGTCCCGGGGCCCAGGGCGCTTTCTTT.

The chain carries TRBV27 and TRBJ1-2; 11 bases match TRBD1. CDR3 length: 17 residues. Germline V lookup: CDR1 MNHEY, CDR2 SMNVEV (reference sequence). J gave up 0 bases and V 5 bases, and 8 bases lay outside the gene matches. The CDR3 loop is CASSPWTGGASNYGYTF. In nucleotides, the CDR3 is TGTGCCAGCAGTCCTTGGACAGGGGGCGCCTCTAACTATGGCTACACCTTC.

The CDR3 DNA is TGTGCCAGCTCGGGACTAGCGGAGAATAAGCAGTACTTC. As protein: CASSGLAENKQYF. The chain carries TRBV11-2 and TRBJ2-7; 11 bases agree with TRBD2. This CDR3 contains 13 residues. In germline, CDR1 is SGHAT, CDR2 FQNNGV. The J segment lost 8 bases and the V segment lost 8 bases, leaving 8 bases of the junction unmatched. Looking up the rest from reference TRBV11-2 and TRBJ2-7 gives the full variable domain: EAGVAQSPRYKIIEKRQSVAFWCNPISGHATLYWYQQILGQGPKLLIQFQNNGVVDDSQLPKDRFSAERLKGVDSTLKIQPAKLEDSAVYLCASSGLAENKQYFGPGTRLTVT.

The CDR3 DNA reads as TGTGCCAGCAGCCGACTCGGAAATAATTCACCCCTCCACTTT. Translating gives CASSRLGNNSPLHF. The chain links TRBV5-6 to TRBJ1-6; no definite D call. This CDR3 has 14 residues. Germline CDR1 is SGHDT and CDR2 is YYEEEE. Trimming removed 4 bases from V and 5 bases from J, with 10 bases in between.

The rearrangement uses TRBV21-1 and TRBJ2-7; the D call in the table, TRBD1, was not verified against the DNA. TRBV21-1 counts as a pseudogene. The CDR3 runs to 15 residues. CDR3 nucleotides: TGTGCCAGCAGCAAGGGGAAACAGGGCTCCTACGAGCAGTACTTC. Translated: CASSKGKQGSYEQYF.

The rearrangement joins TRBV7-9 to TRBJ2-1; D unresolved. V was cut by 5 bases and J by 2 bases, with 13 bases left in between. The CDR3 has 15 residues. Germline V CDR1 and CDR2: SEHNR, FQNEAQ (reference sequence). CDR3 sequence reads: CASSPDFAAYNEQFF. CDR3 coding DNA: TGTGCCAGCAGCCCCGACTTCGCGGCCTACAATGAGCAGTTCTTC.

The rearrangement links TRBV6-5 to TRBJ2-2; D gene unclear. Germline-derived CDR1 and CDR2 are MNHEY and SVGAGI. The CDR3 is 12 amino acids. V lost 5 bases and J 4 bases, leaving 5 bases between the germline ends. The CDR3 nucleotides are TGTGCCAGCAGTGAAGCCACCGGGGAGCTGTTTTTT. It encodes CASSEATGELFF.

The V call is TRBV5-6, the J call TRBJ2-7, with 9 bases fitting TRBD2. Per the germline V gene, CDR1 is SGHDT and CDR2 is YYEEEE. The CDR3 runs to 15 residues. With V trimmed by 0 bases and J by 5 bases, 6 bases remained unmatched. DNA of the CDR3: TGTGCCAGCAGCTTGGTTGCGGGAGGGTCCCACGAGCAGTACTTC. Amino acid sequence: CASSLVAGGSHEQYF.

This chain links TRBV19 with TRBJ1-5, with TRBD1 matching over 9 bases. This CDR3 comprises 15 residues. V was pared by 4 bases and J by 5 bases, with 6 bases of the junction left unmatched. CDR1 LNHDA and CDR2 SQIVND come from the germline V gene (reference sequence). CDR3 protein: CASSTEDRGYQPQHF. The CDR3 coding sequence is TGTGCCAGTAGTACTGAGGACAGGGGATATCAGCCCCAGCATTTT. Combining the CDR3 with reference TRBV19 and TRBJ1-5 gives the whole variable domain DGGITQSPKYLFRKEGQNVTLSCEQNLNHDAMYWYRQDPGQGLRLIYYSQIVNDFQKGDIAEGYSVSREKKESFPLTVTSAQKNPTAFYLCASSTEDRGYQPQHFGDGTRLSIL.

The chain joins TRBV5-4 to TRBJ2-5; D may be TRBD1 or TRBD2 (6 bases each). V shed 5 bases and J shed 2 bases, with 13 bases lying between them. The CDR3 is 14 amino acids. CDR1 and CDR2 from the germline V gene are SGHNT and YYREEE (reference sequence). DNA of the CDR3: TGTGCCAGCAGAGGAGGGGGTGAGCAAGAGACCCAGTACTTC. Residues: CASRGGGEQETQYF. Based on the CDR3 plus reference TRBV5-4 and TRBJ2-5, the full variable domain is ETGVTQSPTHLIKTRGQQVTLRCSSQSGHNTVSWYQQALGQGPQFIFQYYREEENGRGNFPPRFSGLQFPNYSSELNVNALELDDSALYLCASRGGGEQETQYFGPGTRLLVL.

On this clone: The sample contains more than one DNA sequence encoding this CDR3. The chain employs TRBV7-9 and TRBJ2-7, with 11 bases aligning to TRBD2. Germline V gene lookup returns CDR1 SEHNR and CDR2 FQNEAQ (reference sequence). CDR3 size: 15 residues. With V trimmed by 0 bases and J by 4 bases, 2 bases remained unmatched. The CDR3 bases are TGTGCCAGCAGCTTAGCGCTAGCGGGAGGTTACGAGCAGTACTTC. This translates into CASSLALAGGYEQYF. Drawing the rest from reference TRBV7-9 and TRBJ2-7, the complete variable domain is DTGVSQNPRHKITKRGQNVTFRCDPISEHNRLYWYRQTLGQGPEFLTYFQNEAQLEKSRLLSDRFSAERPKGSFSTLEIQRTEQGDSAMYLCASSLALAGGYEQYFGPGTRLTVT.

The chain joins TRBV11-2 to TRBJ1-3; 10 bases align to TRBD1. The CDR3 extends over 16 amino acids. Germline V gene sequence: CDR1 SGHAT, CDR2 FQNNGV. V was pared by 5 bases and J by 3 bases, with 7 bases of the junction left unmatched. The CDR3 DNA sequence: TGTGCCAGCAGCCCCACGACAGGGGGCCTTGGAAACACCATATATTTT. The encoded protein is CASSPTTGGLGNTIYF.

The chain links TRBV4-3 to TRBJ2-2, with no clear D. The germline CDR1 and CDR2 sequences are LGHNA and YSLEER. This CDR3 is 15 amino acids long. V lost 4 bases and J 7 bases, leaving 16 bases between the germline ends. CDR3 loop: CASSLERDNGGELFF. CDR3 DNA: TGCGCCAGCAGCCTCGAACGTGACAACGGCGGGGAGCTGTTTTTT.

This clone was counted once. CDR3 DNA sequence: TGTGCCAGCAGGCCCGCCCCGACAGGGGGGGAGACCCAGTACTTC. Protein sequence: CASRPAPTGGETQYF. This sequence joins TRBV6-1 and TRBJ2-5, with TRBD1 matching 9 bases. CDR3 length equals 15 residues. From germline, CDR1 is MNHNS and CDR2 SASEGT. V was clipped by 6 bases and J by 5 bases; unmatched bases: 10.

This chain links TRBV2 with TRBJ2-1, with 8 bases identical to TRBD2. Trimming removed 8 bases from V and 8 bases from J; junction bases left unmatched: 14. The CDR3 covers 15 residues. Germline V lookup: CDR1 SNHLY, CDR2 FYNNEI. The CDR3 region has the DNA TGTGCCAGCCGACTTAGCGGGATATTTCTGGATGAGCAGTTCTTC. Its protein is CASRLSGIFLDEQFF.